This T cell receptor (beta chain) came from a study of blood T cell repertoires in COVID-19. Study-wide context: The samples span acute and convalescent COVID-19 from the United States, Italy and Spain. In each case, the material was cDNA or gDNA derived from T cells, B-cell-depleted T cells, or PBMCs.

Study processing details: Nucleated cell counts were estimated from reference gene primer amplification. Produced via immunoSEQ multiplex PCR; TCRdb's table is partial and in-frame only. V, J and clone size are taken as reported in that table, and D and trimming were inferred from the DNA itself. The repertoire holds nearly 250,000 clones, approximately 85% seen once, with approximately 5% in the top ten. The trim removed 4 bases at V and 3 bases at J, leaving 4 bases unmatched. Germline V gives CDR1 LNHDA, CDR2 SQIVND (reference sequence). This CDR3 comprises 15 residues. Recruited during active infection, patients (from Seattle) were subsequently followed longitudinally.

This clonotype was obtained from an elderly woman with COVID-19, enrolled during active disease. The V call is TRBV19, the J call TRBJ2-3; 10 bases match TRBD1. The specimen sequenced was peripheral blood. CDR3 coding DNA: TGTGCCAGTAGTACGGGACAGGGGTTAACAGATACGCAGTATTTT. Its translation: CASSTGQGLTDTQYF.